Listed here are 17 T cell receptor beta chains from one sample, sequenced in a study of cytomegalovirus exposure and HLA in healthy donors. Primers included in the PCR were 60 Vbeta and 13 Jbeta primers. The assay was immunoSEQ multiplex PCR, and TCRdb's table has in-frame clones only and misses some. Of roughly 130,000 clones listed, 73% are singletons. The sequenced sample consisted of PBMCs. These receptors were taken from a woman aged 40 to 50 in good health and CMV-seropositive.

Comments on this clone: In the same sample, other DNA sequences code for this CDR3. The chain uses TRBV7-3 and TRBJ2-2, with D maybe TRBD2 (5 bases). With 1 base removed from V and 6 bases from J, the gap between germline ends came to 9 bases. The CDR3 totals 14 residues. Germline V gene sequence: CDR1 SGHTA, CDR2 FQGTGA. CDR3 residues: CASSLSMRAGELFF. CDR3 sequence (DNA): TGTGCCAGCAGCTTAAGTATGAGGGCCGGGGAGCTGTTTTTT. The entire variable domain, with the rest obtained from reference TRBV7-3 and TRBJ2-2, is as follows: GAGVSQTPSNKVTEKGKYVELRCDPISGHTALYWYRQSLGQGPEFLIYFQGTGAADDSGLPNDRFFAVRPEGSVSTLKIQRTERGDSAVYLCASSLSMRAGELFFGEGSRLTVL.

The chain links TRBV18 to TRBJ2-2, with 11 bases fitting TRBD2. CDR3 length: 17 amino acids. The germline gives CDR1 KGHSH, CDR2 LQKENI. Trimming at V came to 2 bases and at J to 1 base, leaving 3 bases not matched to a gene. The CDR3 nucleotides read TGTGCCAGCTCACCATCACTAGCGGGGGTGAACACCGGGGAGCTGTTTTTT. Its translation: CASSPSLAGVNTGELFF.

The chain is built from TRBV4-3 and TRBJ2-2; TRBD2 agrees at 9 bases. The CDR3 totals 15 residues. V lost 2 bases to trimming and J lost 5 bases; unmatched junction nucleotides: 3. The V gene's germline CDR1 is LGHNA and CDR2 YSLEER. CDR3 amino acids: CASSQWREGTGELFF. CDR3 in DNA: TGCGCCAGCAGCCAATGGCGGGAGGGGACCGGGGAGCTGTTTTTT.

This clone was seen once. This chain joins TRBV29-1 and TRBJ2-2, with a possible D match to TRBD2 (6 bases). The germline V and J ends were trimmed by 3 bases and 1 base, with 9 bases remaining between them. Germline lookup yields CDR1 SQVTM and CDR2 ANQGSEA. The CDR3 covers 14 residues. DNA for the CDR3: TGCAGCGTTGAGCCTAGCGAGAACACCGGGGAGCTGTTTTTT. Protein product: CSVEPSENTGELFF.

This clone turned up a few times. This sequence joins TRBV4-2 and TRBJ2-5; D is unresolved. Germline CDR1 LGHNA, CDR2 YNFKEQ. The CDR3 consists of 14 residues. Between the trimmed V and J ends, which lost 3 bases and 5 bases, there was a span of 13 bases. This CDR3 is CASSQSFGEETQYF. CDR3 coding DNA: TGTGCCAGCAGCCAGTCTTTTGGTGAGGAGACCCAGTACTTC.

The chain joins TRBV6-6 to TRBJ1-4; TRBD1 agrees at 7 bases. The junction had 13 bases not matched to a gene; V was cut back by 5 bases and J by 7 bases. From germline, CDR1 is MNHNY and CDR2 SVGAGI (reference sequence). The CDR3 extends over 16 amino acids. CDR3 nucleotides: TGTGCCAGCAGTGGGGGGACAGCGGGTGTTGGTGAAAAACTGTTTTTT. This translates into CASSGGTAGVGEKLFF.

This clone was observed a few times. The chain uses TRBV14 and TRBJ2-1; 9 bases match TRBD2. J lost 10 bases, V lost 1 base, and 11 bases had no gene match. The germline V gene has CDR1 SGHDN and CDR2 FVKESK. The CDR3 has 16 amino acids. CDR3 amino acids: CASSQALAGKNPEQFF. CDR3 bases: TGTGCCAGCAGCCAAGCCCTAGCGGGAAAGAACCCAGAGCAGTTCTTC.

This clone was seen once. This rearrangement joins TRBV7-9 to TRBJ2-1; 14 bases are a match to TRBD2. Germline loops: CDR1 SEHNR, CDR2 FQNEAQ (reference sequence). The V gene end was trimmed by 5 bases and the J gene end by 8 bases; junction bases not matched to a gene: 11. The CDR3 covers 17 residues. The CDR3 is CASSPWTSGGIKYEQFF. In nucleotides, the CDR3 is TGTGCCAGCAGCCCCTGGACTAGCGGGGGGATTAAGTATGAGCAGTTCTTC.

A single count supports this clone. The rearrangement joins TRBV7-9 to TRBJ2-5; no reliable D call. The length of the CDR3 is 16 residues. The germline V and J ends were trimmed by 7 bases and 1 base, with 19 bases remaining between them. CDR1 SEHNR and CDR2 FQNEAQ come from the germline V gene (reference sequence). The DNA for the CDR3 is TGTGCCAGCACCTCTCCCACAGATACGACCCAAGAGACCCAGTACTTC. Translating gives CASTSPTDTTQETQYF.

The chain is built from TRBV29-1 and TRBJ2-1, with 8 bases fitting TRBD1. The J segment lost 5 bases and the V segment lost 5 bases, leaving 8 bases of the junction unmatched. Germline V lookup: CDR1 SQVTM, CDR2 ANQGSEA. The CDR3 is made up of 14 amino acids. The CDR3 sequence: CSVWVRTGHNEQFF. For the CDR3, the DNA is TGCAGCGTTTGGGTTAGGACAGGGCACAATGAGCAGTTCTTC.

The CDR3 DNA reads TGCGCCAGCAGCCAGGGACCGGGACAGGGGTTGGAGGGCTACACCTTC. It is translated as CASSQGPGQGLEGYTF. The J gene is TRBJ1-2, the V gene TRBV4-3, with 10 bases identical to TRBD1. Germline V gene lookup returns CDR1 LGHNA and CDR2 YSLEER. The CDR3 has 16 residues. V was pared by 3 bases and J by 8 bases, with 12 bases of the junction left unmatched.

The chain carries TRBV6-5 and TRBJ2-1, with no clear D. The germline V gene encodes CDR1 MNHEY and CDR2 SVGAGI. The CDR3 has 13 amino acids. Trimming shortened V by 6 bases and J by 2 bases, and 8 bases separated the two germline ends. CDR3 DNA sequence: TGTGCCAGCAGCAGGAACCCCTACAATGAGCAGTTCTTC. Residues: CASSRNPYNEQFF.

The chain uses TRBV19 and TRBJ1-1, with D perhaps TRBD1 (5 bases). The CDR3 has 15 residues. Germline values: CDR1 LNHDA, CDR2 SQIVND (reference sequence). The V gene lost 5 bases and the J gene lost 0 bases, with 13 bases spanning the gap. The chain's CDR3 is CASSPRQTLNTEAFF. The CDR3 coding sequence is TGTGCCAGTAGTCCAAGACAGACTCTGAACACTGAAGCTTTCTTT.

This chain links TRBV28 with TRBJ1-1; perhaps TRBD1 as D (6 bases). Germline V lookup: CDR1 MDHEN, CDR2 SYDVKM. V lost 6 bases and J 11 bases, leaving 22 bases between the germline ends. This CDR3 contains 14 residues. The CDR3 nucleotides read TGTGCCAGCAGCTCTGACAGTTCCGCGAGGGGGGCTTTCTTT. Its protein product is CASSSDSSARGAFF.

This chain uses TRBV7-3 with TRBJ2-2, with D maybe TRBD1 (5 bases). The CDR3 length is 15 residues. CDR1 and CDR2 (germline): SGHTA, FQGTGA. Trimming stripped 2 bases from V and 5 bases from J, with 12 bases between. CDR3 nucleotides: TGTGCCAGCAGCTTAGGGGCGCGAGGAACCGGGGAGCTGTTTTTT. Translating gives CASSLGARGTGELFF. The full variable domain, with the rest looked up from reference TRBV7-3 and TRBJ2-2, is GAGVSQTPSNKVTEKGKYVELRCDPISGHTALYWYRQSLGQGPEFLIYFQGTGAADDSGLPNDRFFAVRPEGSVSTLKIQRTERGDSAVYLCASSLGARGTGELFFGEGSRLTVL.

This chain uses TRBV10-3 with TRBJ1-1; the D gene is possibly TRBD1 (5 bases). Trimming pared 10 bases from V and 1 base from J, leaving 10 bases between. CDR1 and CDR2 from the germline V gene are ENHRY and SYGVKD. The CDR3 spans 12 residues. As DNA, the CDR3 is TGTGCCACACGACAGACGAACACTGAAGCTTTCTTT. Protein product: CATRQTNTEAFF.

Turning to this clone: One junction end disagrees with the germline gene, perhaps due to a read error. The V gene is TRBV3-1 (or the pseudogene TRBV3-2), the J gene TRBJ2-7; D not resolved. From germline, CDR1 is LGHDT and CDR2 YNNKEL (reference sequence). The CDR3 totals 9 residues. CDR3 sequence: CASSPLRDF. CDR3 DNA sequence: TGTGCCAGCAGTCCTCTCCGGGACTTC.